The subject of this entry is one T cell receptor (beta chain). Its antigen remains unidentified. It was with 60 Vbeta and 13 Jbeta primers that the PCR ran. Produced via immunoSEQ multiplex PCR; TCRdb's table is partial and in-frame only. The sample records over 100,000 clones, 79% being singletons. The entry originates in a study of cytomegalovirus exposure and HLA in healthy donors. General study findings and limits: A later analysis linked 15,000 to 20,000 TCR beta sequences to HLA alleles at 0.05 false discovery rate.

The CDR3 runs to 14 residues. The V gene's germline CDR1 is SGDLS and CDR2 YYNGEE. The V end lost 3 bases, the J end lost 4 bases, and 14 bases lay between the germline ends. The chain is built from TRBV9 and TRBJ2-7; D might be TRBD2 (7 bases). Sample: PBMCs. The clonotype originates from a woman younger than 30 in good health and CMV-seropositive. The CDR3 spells CASSEGGGGYEQYF. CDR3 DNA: TGTGCCAGCAGCGAGGGGGGGGGCGGGTACGAGCAGTACTTC.